Many counts were recorded for the clone carrying this T cell receptor beta chain. The data originate from a study of regulatory T cells in long-lasting Graves disease. Whole-study context: For under 3 months, newly diagnosed Graves' patients had been taking antithyroid drugs.

Time point described: newly diagnosed GD, antithyroid drugs for less than 3 months. From PBMCs, RNA was extracted and then used to make the TCR library. In building TCR beta libraries, iRepertoire HTBI primers were used together with Arm-PCR of CDR3 regions. TCRdb used MiXCR to reprocess the multiplex PCR reads, holding one entry per CDR3 protein. Altogether approximately 360,000 distinct CDR3 sequences are present, approximately 12% being singletons, with the ten largest covering approximately 17%. Another study also made use of these data, one on T cells in Graves' hyperthyroidism and ophthalmopathy.

This receptor was identified in a woman aged 18-35 years with Graves disease. The sequencing used peripheral blood mononuclear cells (PBMCs), collected at new diagnosis, from a patient treated with antithyroid drugs.

The CDR3 is CASSLPGQGGETQYF. In DNA form, the CDR3 reads TGTGCCAGCAGTTTGCCTGGACAGGGGGGCGAGACCCAGTACTTC. The chain joins TRBV28 to TRBJ2-5; 10 bases agree with TRBD1. Germline CDR1 reads MDHEN; CDR2 reads SYDVKM. The trim removed 3 bases at V and 5 bases at J, leaving 6 bases unmatched. The CDR3 length is 15 residues.